The clone carrying this T cell receptor beta chain has at least ten counts. The data derive from a study of Graves' ophthalmopathy and Graves' hyperthyroidism. As the template, RNA transcripts were used to amplify TCR beta CDR3 regions. First-round RT-PCR relied on HTBI primers, and a second-round multiplex PCR came next. TCRdb re-called the multiplex PCR reads through MiXCR, storing one row per CDR3 protein. The table lists about 1.1 million distinct CDR3 sequences, about 35% of them singletons. There are 14 residues in the CDR3. V lost 5 bases and J lost 1, with 12 bases in between. The germline V gene encodes CDR1 SGHAT and CDR2 FQNNGV.

This clonotype was sampled from an adult man with Graves' hyperthyroidism. Sequences were obtained from peripheral blood or thyroid tissue (not recorded which). The rearrangement joins TRBV11-2 to TRBJ2-7; tentative D call: TRBD1 (6 bases). The CDR3 sequence: CASSGQLKSYEQYF. In DNA, the CDR3 is TGTGCCAGCAGCGGACAGCTGAAGTCCTACGAGCAGTACTTC.